This T cell receptor beta chain originates from a study of CD8 T cells in ankylosing spondylitis. Study observations and caveats: Before this, some motif variants had been reported in reactive arthritis synovial fluid and blood. Disease-linked clones bore a CD8+ phenotype, appearing relatively rarely in peripheral blood. For ankylosing spondylitis blood, a TCR beta motif of about eight highly homologous variants appeared characteristic.

In its sample, this clonotype was seen many times. Its matching antigen is unknown. The junction departs from the called germline gene at one end, perhaps through a read error. The germline V gene encodes CDR1 SQVTM and CDR2 ANQGSEA. The CDR3 covers 14 residues. One entry per CDR3 protein, called by TCRdb with MiXCR from the 5' RACE reads. In the table there are some 54,000 distinct CDR3 sequences, roughly 7.4% of which are singletons. The chain employs TRBV29-1 and TRBJ2-2, with D possibly being TRBD1 (5 bases). This receptor was taken from a female donor with ankylosing spondylitis or in good health (not recorded which). Source material: blood, either unsorted or a sorted T cell fraction (not recorded which). CDR3 bases: TGCAGCGCTGAAGGGGTCCTAGACACCGGGGAGCTGTTTTTT. Encoded protein: CSAEGVLDTGELFF.